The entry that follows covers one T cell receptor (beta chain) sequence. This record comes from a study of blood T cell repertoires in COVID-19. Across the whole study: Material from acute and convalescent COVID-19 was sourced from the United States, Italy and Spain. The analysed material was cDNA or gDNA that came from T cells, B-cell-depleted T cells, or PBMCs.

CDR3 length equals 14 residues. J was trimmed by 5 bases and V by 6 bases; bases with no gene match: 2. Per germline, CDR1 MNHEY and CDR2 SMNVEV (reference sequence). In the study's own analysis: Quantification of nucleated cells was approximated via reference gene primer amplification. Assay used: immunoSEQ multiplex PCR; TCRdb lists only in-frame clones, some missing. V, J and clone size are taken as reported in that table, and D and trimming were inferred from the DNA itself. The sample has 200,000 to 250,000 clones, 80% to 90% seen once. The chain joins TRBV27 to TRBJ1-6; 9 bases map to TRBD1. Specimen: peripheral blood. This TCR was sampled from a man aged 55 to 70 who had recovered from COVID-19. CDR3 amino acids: CASRRDRDNSPLHF. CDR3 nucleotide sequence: TGTGCCAGCAGGAGGGACAGGGATAATTCACCCCTCCACTTT.